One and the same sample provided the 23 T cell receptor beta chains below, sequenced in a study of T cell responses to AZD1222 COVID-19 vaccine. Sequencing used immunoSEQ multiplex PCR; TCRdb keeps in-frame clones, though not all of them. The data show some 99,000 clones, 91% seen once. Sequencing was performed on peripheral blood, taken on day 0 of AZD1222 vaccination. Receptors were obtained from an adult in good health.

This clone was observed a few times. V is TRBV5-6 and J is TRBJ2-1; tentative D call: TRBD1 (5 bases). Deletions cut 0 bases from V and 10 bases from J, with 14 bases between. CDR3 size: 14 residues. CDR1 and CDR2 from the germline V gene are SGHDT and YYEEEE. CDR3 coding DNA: TGTGCCAGCAGCTTGGTGGCAGGGATGAGCGAGCAGTTCTTC. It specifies CASSLVAGMSEQFF.

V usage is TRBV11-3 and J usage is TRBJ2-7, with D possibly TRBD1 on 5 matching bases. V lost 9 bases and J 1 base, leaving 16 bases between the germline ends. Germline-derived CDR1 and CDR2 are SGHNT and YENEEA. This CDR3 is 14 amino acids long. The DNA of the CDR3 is TGTGCCAGGTACGATACGGACATTTCCTACGAGCAGTACTTC. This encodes CARYDTDISYEQYF.

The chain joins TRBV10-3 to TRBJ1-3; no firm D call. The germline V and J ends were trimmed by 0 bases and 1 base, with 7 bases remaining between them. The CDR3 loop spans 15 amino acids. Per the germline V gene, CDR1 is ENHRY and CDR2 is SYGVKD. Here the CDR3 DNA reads TGTGCCATCAGTGAGTCGGTGGGGTCTGGAAACACCATATATTTT. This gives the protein CAISESVGSGNTIYF.

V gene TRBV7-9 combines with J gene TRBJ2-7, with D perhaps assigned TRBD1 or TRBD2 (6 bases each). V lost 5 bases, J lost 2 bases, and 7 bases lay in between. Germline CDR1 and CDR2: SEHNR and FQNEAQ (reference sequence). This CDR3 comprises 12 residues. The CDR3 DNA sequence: TGTGCCAGCAGCGGGGGGCCCTACGAGCAGTACTTC. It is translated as CASSGGPYEQYF.

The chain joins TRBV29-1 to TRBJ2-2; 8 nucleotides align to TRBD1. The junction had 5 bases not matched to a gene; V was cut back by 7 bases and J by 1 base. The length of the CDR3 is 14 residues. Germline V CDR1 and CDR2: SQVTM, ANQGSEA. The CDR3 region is CSGSRGQNTGELFF. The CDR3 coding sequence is TGCAGCGGGAGCAGGGGGCAGAACACCGGGGAGCTGTTTTTT.

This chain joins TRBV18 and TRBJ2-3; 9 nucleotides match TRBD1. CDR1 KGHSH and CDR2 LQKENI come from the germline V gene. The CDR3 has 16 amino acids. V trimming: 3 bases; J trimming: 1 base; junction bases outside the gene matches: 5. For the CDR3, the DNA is TGTGCCAGCTCACCGTTGACAGGGGGGGGCACAGATACGCAGTATTTT. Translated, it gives CASSPLTGGGTDTQYF. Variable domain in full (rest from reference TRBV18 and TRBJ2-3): NAGVMQNPRHLVRRRGQEARLRCSPMKGHSHVYWYRQLPEEGLKFMVYLQKENIIDESGMPKERFSAEFPKEGPSILRIQQVVRGDSAAYFCASSPLTGGGTDTQYFGPGTRLTVL.

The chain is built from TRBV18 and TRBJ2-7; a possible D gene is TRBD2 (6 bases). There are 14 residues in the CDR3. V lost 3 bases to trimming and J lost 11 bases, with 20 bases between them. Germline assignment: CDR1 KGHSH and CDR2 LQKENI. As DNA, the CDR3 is TGTGCCAGCTCACCCTCGCCCGGGACTGCATTTAAGTACTTC. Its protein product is CASSPSPGTAFKYF.

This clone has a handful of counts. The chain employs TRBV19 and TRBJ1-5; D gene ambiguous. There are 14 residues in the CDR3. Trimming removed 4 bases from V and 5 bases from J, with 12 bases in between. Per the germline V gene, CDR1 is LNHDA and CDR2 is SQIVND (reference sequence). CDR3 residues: CASSSATADQPQHF. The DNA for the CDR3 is TGTGCCAGTAGTAGCGCAACCGCGGATCAGCCCCAGCATTTT. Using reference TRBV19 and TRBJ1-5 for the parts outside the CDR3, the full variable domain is DGGITQSPKYLFRKEGQNVTLSCEQNLNHDAMYWYRQDPGQGLRLIYYSQIVNDFQKGDIAEGYSVSREKKESFPLTVTSAQKNPTAFYLCASSSATADQPQHFGDGTRLSIL.

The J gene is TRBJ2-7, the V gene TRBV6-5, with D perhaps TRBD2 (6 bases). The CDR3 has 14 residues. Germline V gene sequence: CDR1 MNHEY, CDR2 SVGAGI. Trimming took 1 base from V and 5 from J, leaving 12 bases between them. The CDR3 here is CASSYLRELNEQYF. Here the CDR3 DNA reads TGTGCCAGCAGTTACTTGCGGGAACTAAACGAGCAGTACTTC.

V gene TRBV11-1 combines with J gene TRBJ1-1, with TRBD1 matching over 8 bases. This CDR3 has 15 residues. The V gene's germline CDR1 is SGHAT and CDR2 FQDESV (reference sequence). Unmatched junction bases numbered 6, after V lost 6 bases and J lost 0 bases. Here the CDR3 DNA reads TGTGCCAGCAGACTGAGGACAGGGATGAACACTGAAGCTTTCTTT. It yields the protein CASRLRTGMNTEAFF. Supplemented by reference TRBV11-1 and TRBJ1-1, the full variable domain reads EAEVAQSPRYKITEKSQAVAFWCDPISGHATLYWYRQILGQGPELLVQFQDESVVDDSQLPKDRFSAERLKGVDSTLKIQPAELGDSAMYLCASRLRTGMNTEAFFGQGTRLTVV.

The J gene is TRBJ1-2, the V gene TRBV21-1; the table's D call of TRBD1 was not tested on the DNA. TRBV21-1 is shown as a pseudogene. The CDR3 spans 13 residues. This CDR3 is CASSMGQGAGYTF. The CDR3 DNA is TGTGCCAGCAGCATGGGACAGGGGGCTGGCTACACCTTC.

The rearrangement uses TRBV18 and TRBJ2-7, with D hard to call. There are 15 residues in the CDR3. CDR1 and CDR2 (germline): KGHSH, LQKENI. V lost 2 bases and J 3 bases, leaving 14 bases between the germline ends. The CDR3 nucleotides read TGTGCCAGCTCACCAGGTCAGGTGGGGATCTACGAGCAGTACTTC. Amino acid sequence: CASSPGQVGIYEQYF.

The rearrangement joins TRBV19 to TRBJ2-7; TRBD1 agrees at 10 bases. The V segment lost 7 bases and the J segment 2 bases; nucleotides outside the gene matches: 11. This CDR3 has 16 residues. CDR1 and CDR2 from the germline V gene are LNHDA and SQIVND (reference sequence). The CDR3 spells CASTPNTGQGTYEQYF. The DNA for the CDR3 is TGTGCCAGTACCCCCAACACGGGACAGGGGACCTACGAGCAGTACTTC.

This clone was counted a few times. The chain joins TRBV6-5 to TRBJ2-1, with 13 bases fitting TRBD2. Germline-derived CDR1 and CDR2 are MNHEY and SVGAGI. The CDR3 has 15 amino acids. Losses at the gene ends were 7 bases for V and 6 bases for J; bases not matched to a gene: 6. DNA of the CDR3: TGTGCCAGCACCTTAACTAGCGGGGGGGCCAATGAGCAGTTCTTC. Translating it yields CASTLTSGGANEQFF.

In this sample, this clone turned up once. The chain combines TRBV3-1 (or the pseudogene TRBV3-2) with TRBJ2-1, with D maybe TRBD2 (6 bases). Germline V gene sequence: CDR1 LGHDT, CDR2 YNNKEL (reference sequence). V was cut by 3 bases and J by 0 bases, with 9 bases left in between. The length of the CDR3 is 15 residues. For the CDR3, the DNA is TGTGCCAGCAGCCAGGGACTCGGCTCCTACAATGAGCAGTTCTTC. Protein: CASSQGLGSYNEQFF.

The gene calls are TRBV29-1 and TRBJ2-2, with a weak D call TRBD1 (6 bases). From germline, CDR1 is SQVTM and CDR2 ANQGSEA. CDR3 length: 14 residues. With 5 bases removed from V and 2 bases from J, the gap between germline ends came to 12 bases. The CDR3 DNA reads TGCAGCGTTTCCCAGGGGTCAAACACCGGGGAGCTGTTTTTT. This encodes CSVSQGSNTGELFF.

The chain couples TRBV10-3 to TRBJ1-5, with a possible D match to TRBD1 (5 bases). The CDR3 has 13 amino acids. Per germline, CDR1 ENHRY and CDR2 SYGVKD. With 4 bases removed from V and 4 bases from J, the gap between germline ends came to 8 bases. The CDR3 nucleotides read TGTGCCATCAGTGGACAGACGAATCAGCCCCAGCATTTT. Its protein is CAISGQTNQPQHF.

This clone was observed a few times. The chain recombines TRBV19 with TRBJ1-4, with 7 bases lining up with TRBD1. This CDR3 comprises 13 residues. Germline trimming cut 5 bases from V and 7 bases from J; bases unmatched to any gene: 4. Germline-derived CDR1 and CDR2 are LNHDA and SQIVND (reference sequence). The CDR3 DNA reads TGTGCCAGTAGTCGGGCAGGGGGTGAAAAACTGTTTTTT. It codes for CASSRAGGEKLFF.

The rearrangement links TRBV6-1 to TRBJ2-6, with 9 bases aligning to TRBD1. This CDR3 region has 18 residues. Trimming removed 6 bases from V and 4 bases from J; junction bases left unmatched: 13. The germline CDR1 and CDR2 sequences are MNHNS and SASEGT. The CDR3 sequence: CASSEIRDRASGANVLTF. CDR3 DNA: TGTGCCAGCAGCGAAATCCGGGACAGGGCGTCAGGGGCCAACGTCCTGACTTTC.

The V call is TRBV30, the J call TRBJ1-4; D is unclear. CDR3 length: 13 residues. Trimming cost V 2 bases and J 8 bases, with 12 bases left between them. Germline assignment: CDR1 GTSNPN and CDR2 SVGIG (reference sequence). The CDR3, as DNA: TGTGCCTGGAGTACCGGGCCGACGGAAAAACTGTTTTTT. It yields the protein CAWSTGPTEKLFF. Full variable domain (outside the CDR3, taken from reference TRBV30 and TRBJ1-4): SQTIHQWPATLVQPVGSPLSLECTVEGTSNPNLYWYRQAAGRGLQLLFYSVGIGQISSEVPQNLSASRPQDRQFILSSKKLLLSDSGFYLCAWSTGPTEKLFFGSGTQLSVL.

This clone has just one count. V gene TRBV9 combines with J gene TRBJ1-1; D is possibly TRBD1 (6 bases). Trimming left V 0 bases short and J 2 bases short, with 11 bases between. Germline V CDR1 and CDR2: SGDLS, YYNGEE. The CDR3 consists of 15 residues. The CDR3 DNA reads TGTGCCAGCAGCGTAGGTGCACAGGGTAACACTGAAGCTTTCTTT. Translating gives CASSVGAQGNTEAFF.

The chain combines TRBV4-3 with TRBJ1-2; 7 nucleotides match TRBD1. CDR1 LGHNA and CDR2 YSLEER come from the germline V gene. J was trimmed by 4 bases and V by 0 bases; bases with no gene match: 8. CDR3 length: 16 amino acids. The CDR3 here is CASSQEGVRGAYGYTF. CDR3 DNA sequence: TGCGCCAGCAGCCAAGAAGGGGTCAGGGGGGCCTATGGCTACACCTTC.

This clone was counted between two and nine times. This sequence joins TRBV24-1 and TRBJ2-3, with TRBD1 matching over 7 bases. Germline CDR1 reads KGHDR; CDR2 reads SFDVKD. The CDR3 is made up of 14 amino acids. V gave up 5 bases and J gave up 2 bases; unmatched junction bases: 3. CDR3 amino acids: CATSGGTATDTQYF. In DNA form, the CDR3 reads TGTGCCACCAGTGGGGGGACAGCCACAGATACGCAGTATTTT.